This T cell receptor (beta chain) was profiled in a study of siplizumab effects on memory and regulatory T cells. Assay: immunoSEQ multiplex PCR; the TCRdb copy retains only in-frame clones and omits some. The sample lists over 95,000 clones, over 85% occurring once. Study-wide results and caveats: Roughly 80-95% of proliferating CD4+ or CD8+ clones defied assignment to a naive or memory phenotype. Among sequences traceable to unstimulated CD4+ memory cells, alloreactive ones were significantly reduced by siplizumab. The apparent diversity of naive T cells exceeded that of memory cells, and naive T cells seemed to make a major contribution to the alloresponse.

The CDR3 loop spans 17 amino acids. V was clipped by 3 bases and J by 4 bases; unmatched bases: 6. The germline V gene encodes CDR1 MNHNS and CDR2 SASEGT. Concerning this clone itself: No antigen is known for it.

The sequencing sample was made of non-Treg CD4+ T cells sorted from blood. This receptor was identified in a human donor in good health. V usage is TRBV6-1 and J usage is TRBJ2-2, with TRBD2 matching over 12 bases. DNA for the CDR3: TGTGCCAGCAGTGACCAACTAGCGGGGGGACCCACCGGGGAGCTGTTTTTT. Translating it yields CASSDQLAGGPTGELFF.